These 29 T cell receptor beta chains originate from one sample sequenced in a study of identical twins. TCRdb analysed the 5' RACE reads with MiXCR anew, one entry per CDR3 protein. Among around 1.7 million distinct CDR3 sequences listed, under 35% were seen once. The specimen was cord blood. These TCRs come from a newborn girl in good health.

This chain uses TRBV14 with TRBJ2-2; 9 nucleotides line up with TRBD2. J was trimmed by 3 bases and V by 3 bases; bases with no gene match: 5. CDR3 size: 16 residues. CDR1 and CDR2 (germline): SGHDN, FVKESK. CDR3 in amino acids: CASSHARLADTGELFF. In nucleotides, the CDR3 is TGTGCCAGCAGCCATGCCCGACTAGCGGACACCGGGGAGCTGTTTTTT.

The chain recombines TRBV7-6 with TRBJ2-3; TRBD2 agrees at 7 bases. With 1 base clipped from V and 0 bases from J, the junction kept 7 bases outside the gene matches. Germline values: CDR1 SGHVS, CDR2 FNYEAQ. The CDR3 extends over 17 amino acids. In nucleotides, the CDR3 is TGTGCCAGCAGCTTAGTGGCTAGCGGAACTAGCACAGATACGCAGTATTTT. Translating gives CASSLVASGTSTDTQYF.

J is TRBJ2-7 and V is TRBV21-1; TRBD1 is taken as the D call from the table, unchecked against the DNA. TRBV21-1 is a pseudogene locus. The CDR3 loop spans 14 amino acids. The CDR3: CASSSDRGGLGQYF. As DNA, the CDR3 is TGTGCCAGCAGCTCTGACAGGGGCGGCCTGGGGCAGTACTTC.

V is TRBV2 and J is TRBJ2-1; 11 bases line up with TRBD2. Per the germline V gene, CDR1 is SNHLY and CDR2 is FYNNEI. The CDR3 totals 15 residues. V dropped 4 bases and J dropped 12; count of bases not matched to a gene: 11. The CDR3 spells CASSATSGGPSRQFF. In nucleotides, the CDR3 is TGTGCCAGCAGTGCCACTAGCGGGGGTCCCTCACGGCAGTTCTTC.

The rearrangement joins TRBV5-1 to TRBJ1-1; D call uncertain. The V gene lost 3 bases and the J gene lost 4 bases, with 16 bases spanning the gap. The germline CDR1 and CDR2 sequences are SGHRS and YFSETQ. The length of the CDR3 is 15 residues. The chain's CDR3 is CASSSGVPLGTEAFF. The DNA for the CDR3 is TGCGCCAGCAGCTCCGGAGTACCCCTGGGCACTGAAGCTTTCTTT.

The chain carries TRBV5-1 and TRBJ2-7; D is possibly TRBD2 (5 bases). Looked up from germline, CDR1 is SGHRS and CDR2 is YFSETQ. Trimming cost V 1 base and J 12 bases, with 17 bases left between them. This CDR3 comprises 13 residues. The CDR3 region is CASSLRTGDPPYF. The DNA of the CDR3 is TGCGCCAGCAGCTTGAGGACTGGGGATCCACCGTACTTC. Full variable domain (remainder filled in from reference TRBV5-1 and TRBJ2-7): KAGVTQTPRYLIKTRGQQVTLSCSPISGHRSVSWYQQTPGQGLQFLFEYFSETQRNKGNFPGRFSGRQFSNSRSEMNVSTLELGDSALYLCASSLRTGDPPYFGPGTRLTVT.

The chain joins TRBV5-1 to TRBJ1-2; tentatively, D is TRBD1 (5 bases). The V end was cut by 4 bases, the J end by 5 bases, with 18 bases between. The length of the CDR3 is 15 residues. CDR1 is SGHRS, CDR2 YFSETQ, per germline. The CDR3 region is CASSTSRERGYGYTF. CDR3 nucleotide sequence: TGCGCCAGCAGCACCTCCAGGGAAAGGGGATATGGCTACACCTTC.

This clonotype has just a few counts. This chain uses TRBV6-1 with TRBJ2-6; TRBD1 might be the D (5 bases). Germline values: CDR1 MNHNS, CDR2 SASEGT. The CDR3 spans 15 residues. With 7 bases removed from V and 0 bases from J, the gap between germline ends came to 10 bases. The CDR3 spells CASTDRRSGANVLTF. DNA of the CDR3: TGTGCCAGCACCGACAGACGCTCTGGGGCCAACGTCCTGACTTTC.

The sample holds a few counts of this clonotype. The V and J genes are TRBV18 and TRBJ1-1; possible D gene TRBD1, 6 bases. Deletions cut 3 bases from V and 1 base from J, with 18 bases between. This CDR3 contains 17 residues. Germline V gene lookup returns CDR1 KGHSH and CDR2 LQKENI. The CDR3 DNA is TGTGCCAGCTCACCGTCTTTGGGGTCAGGGGAGAACACTGAAGCTTTCTTT. Protein sequence: CASSPSLGSGENTEAFF.

The V call is TRBV6-1, the J call TRBJ1-4; D gene uncertain. V was pared by 0 bases and J by 0 bases, with 11 bases between. Germline CDR1 is MNHNS and CDR2 is SASEGT. The CDR3 extends over 17 amino acids. Here the CDR3 DNA reads TGTGCCAGCAGTGAAGCGCGCTTTATTGCAACTAATGAAAAACTGTTTTTT. This gives the protein CASSEARFIATNEKLFF.

The V and J genes are TRBV6-1 and TRBJ2-7; weak D call: TRBD2 (7 bases). The germline gives CDR1 MNHNS, CDR2 SASEGT. This CDR3 has 14 residues. V lost 8 bases and J 2 bases, leaving 16 bases between the germline ends. CDR3 amino acids: CASGQRDGPYEQYF. For the CDR3, the DNA is TGTGCCAGCGGACAGCGGGACGGACCCTACGAGCAGTACTTC.

This clonotype was observed a handful of times. The chain uses TRBV5-1 and TRBJ2-5; 14 nucleotides line up with TRBD2. The CDR3 runs to 17 residues. In germline, CDR1 is SGHRS, CDR2 YFSETQ. V lost 6 bases, J lost 3 bases, and 10 bases stayed unmatched. This chain's CDR3 is CASTDGTSGGIEETQYF. The CDR3 nucleotides are TGCGCCAGCACCGACGGGACTAGCGGGGGTATAGAAGAGACCCAGTACTTC.

This clonotype came up a few times. The chain joins TRBV20-1 to TRBJ1-2, with no clear D. Per the germline V gene, CDR1 is DFQATT and CDR2 is SNEGSKA (reference sequence). Trimming pared 1 base from V and 5 bases from J, leaving 17 bases between. CDR3 length: 15 amino acids. The CDR3 nucleotides are TGCAGTGCTAGAGCTCCGGGGTTCTCGTTTTATGGCTACACCTTC. Translation: CSARAPGFSFYGYTF.

The gene calls are TRBV6-1 and TRBJ2-3, with 10 bases aligning to TRBD2. The length of the CDR3 is 18 residues. Germline CDR1 is MNHNS and CDR2 is SASEGT. J gave up 2 bases and V 2 bases, and 10 bases lay outside the gene matches. CDR3 protein: CASSENVASGGFTDTQYF. The CDR3 DNA reads as TGTGCCAGCAGTGAAAACGTAGCTAGCGGGGGATTCACAGATACGCAGTATTTT.

The chain uses TRBV9 and TRBJ1-2; 7 nucleotides line up with TRBD1. Germline V gene sequence: CDR1 SGDLS, CDR2 YYNGEE. The CDR3 length is 13 residues. The J segment lost 8 bases and the V segment lost 0 bases, leaving 4 bases of the junction unmatched. CDR3 in amino acids: CASSVERGQGYTF. CDR3 DNA: TGTGCCAGCAGCGTAGAGAGGGGGCAAGGCTACACCTTC.

The V and J genes are TRBV7-2 and TRBJ1-1; D remains ambiguous. Trimming removed 2 bases from V and 5 bases from J, with 15 bases in between. Per germline, CDR1 SGHTA and CDR2 FQGNSA. The length of the CDR3 is 15 residues. CDR3: CASSLIPLARTEAFF. DNA for the CDR3: TGTGCCAGCAGCTTAATCCCTTTGGCGAGGACTGAAGCTTTCTTT.

This clonotype appeared many times. CDR3 in amino acids: CASKKGNQPQHF. The CDR3 DNA reads TGTGCCAGCAAAAAGGGAAATCAGCCCCAGCATTTT. V gene TRBV6-6 combines with J gene TRBJ1-5; unclear D gene. Germline CDR1 reads MNHNY; CDR2 reads SVGAGI (reference sequence). This CDR3 is built from 12 residues. The ends were cut back, 7 bases at V and 4 bases at J, with 8 bases in the middle.

This clonotype was recorded a few times. V and J are TRBV28 and TRBJ2-7; D possibly corresponds to TRBD1 (5 bases). Trimming left V 7 bases short and J 3 bases short, with 19 bases between. The CDR3 consists of 15 residues. Germline V lookup: CDR1 MDHEN, CDR2 SYDVKM. The CDR3 DNA sequence: TGTGCCAGCACCTCCCAAGGCCAGGGAAGCTACGAGCAGTACTTC. Protein product: CASTSQGQGSYEQYF.

The sample holds a few counts of this clonotype. V and J are TRBV7-6 and TRBJ2-2, with 9 bases matching TRBD2. The germline gives CDR1 SGHVS, CDR2 FNYEAQ. V lost 2 bases, J lost 4 bases, and 11 bases stayed unmatched. The CDR3 length is 18 residues. In nucleotides, the CDR3 is TGTGCCAGCAGCTTAATTGCGGGGGGGCTTAGTCCCACCGGGGAGCTGTTTTTT. It codes for CASSLIAGGLSPTGELFF.

Notes on this clonotype: One end of the junction does not line up with germline, which may come from a read error. The chain carries TRBV7-7 and TRBJ2-1; 9 nucleotides align to TRBD2. Per the germline V gene, CDR1 is SSHAT and CDR2 is FNYEAQ (reference sequence). The CDR3 runs to 15 residues. The CDR3 loop is CASSLGGLAQNEQFF. The CDR3, as DNA: TGTGCTAGCAGCTTAGGGGGACTAGCCCAAAATGAGCAGTTCTTC.

This clonotype was picked up a small number of times. The chain joins TRBV4-1 to TRBJ2-3; 7 bases align to TRBD2. Germline assignment: CDR1 MGHRA and CDR2 YSYEKL. V lost 0 bases and J lost 5; bases outside the gene matches: 8. CDR3 length: 16 amino acids. DNA of the CDR3: TGCGCCAGCAGCCAAGATCTGGGGGGGACGATAGATACGCAGTATTTT. It yields the protein CASSQDLGGTIDTQYF.

Concerning this clonotype: With a much larger clone just one base away, this may be a read error. The V call is TRBV5-1, the J call TRBJ1-1, with TRBD1 matching 8 bases. The germline CDR1 and CDR2 sequences are SGHRS and YFSETQ. The V gene end was trimmed by 2 bases and the J gene end by 1 base; junction bases not matched to a gene: 4. The length of the CDR3 is 15 residues. The CDR3 DNA reads as TGCGCCAGCAGCTTCCCGGGACAGGCGAACACTGAAGCTTTCTTT. Translating gives CASSFPGQANTEAFF. The whole variable domain, filled in from reference TRBV5-1 and TRBJ1-1, reads KAGVTQTPRYLIKTRGQQVTLSCSPISGHRSVSWYQQTPGQGLQFLFEYFSETQRNKGNFPGRFSGRQFSNSRSEMNVSTLELGDSALYLCASSFPGQANTEAFFGQGTRLTVV.

The rearrangement joins TRBV20-1 to TRBJ1-2; no reliable D call. V lost 4 bases to trimming and J lost 5 bases, with 14 bases between them. The CDR3 extends over 13 amino acids. The germline gives CDR1 DFQATT, CDR2 SNEGSKA (reference sequence). CDR3 sequence reads: CSANPSMWYGYTF. CDR3 bases: TGCAGTGCTAACCCCAGCATGTGGTATGGCTACACCTTC.

The rearrangement uses TRBV20-1 and TRBJ1-6; 7 bases are shared with TRBD1. The J segment lost 4 bases and the V segment lost 0 bases, leaving 6 bases of the junction unmatched. Germline CDR1 reads DFQATT; CDR2 reads SNEGSKA (reference sequence). There are 16 residues in the CDR3. CDR3 residues: CSARDAGTDYNSPLHF. In nucleotides, the CDR3 is TGCAGTGCTAGAGATGCCGGGACAGATTATAATTCACCCCTCCACTTT.

Comment on this clonotype: A read error may account for a junction end that differs from germline. The chain combines TRBV20-1 with TRBJ2-2, with 7 positions matching TRBD2. The CDR3 is 14 amino acids. CDR1 is DFQATT and CDR2 is SNEGSKA in the germline V gene (reference sequence). CDR3 in amino acids: CSTRASGRTGELFF. In DNA form, the CDR3 reads TGCAGTACTAGGGCTAGCGGACGCACCGGGGAGCTGTTTTTT.

The sample holds one count of this clonotype. The chain recombines TRBV18 with TRBJ2-1, with D hard to call. CDR3 length: 13 amino acids. Germline V gene lookup returns CDR1 KGHSH and CDR2 LQKENI. V was shortened by 1 base and J by 8 bases, with 9 bases between the two germline ends. As DNA, the CDR3 is TGTGCCAGCTCACCACTCCGGAAGGATGAGCAGTTCTTC. This gives the protein CASSPLRKDEQFF.

This chain links TRBV6-5 with TRBJ2-1; 10 positions agree with TRBD2. The CDR3 covers 15 residues. CDR1 is MNHEY and CDR2 is SVGAGI in the germline V gene. V gave up 6 bases and J gave up 6 bases; unmatched junction bases: 8. In DNA form, the CDR3 reads TGTGCCAGCAGCAGCGGGACTAGCGTGCGCAATGAGCAGTTCTTC. Translating gives CASSSGTSVRNEQFF.

The chain is built from TRBV7-8 and TRBJ2-5; no reliable D call. In germline, CDR1 is SGHVS, CDR2 FQNEAQ. This CDR3 contains 14 residues. Trimming took 1 base from V and 9 from J, leaving 15 bases between them. CDR3 region: CASSLVRLGGSQYF. Written as DNA, the CDR3 is TGTGCCAGCAGCTTAGTTCGCTTGGGTGGCTCCCAGTACTTC.

The chain uses TRBV28 and TRBJ1-2; D gene unclear. Germline V gene sequence: CDR1 MDHEN, CDR2 SYDVKM. The ends were cut back, 6 bases at V and 8 bases at J, with 13 bases in the middle. This CDR3 is 12 amino acids long. CDR3 DNA sequence: TGTGCCAGCAGGGCCACGATGTGGGGCTACACCTTC. It is translated as CASRATMWGYTF.